The 32 T cell receptor beta chains below were found in one sample sequenced in a study of shared clonotypes between healthy human individuals. The repertoire was sequenced with immunoSEQ multiplex PCR; TCRdb's copy has only in-frame clones and lacks some. The sample comprises 2 million to 3 million clones, just over 90% of which are singletons, and over 0.12% rests with the top ten. Sequencing used naive CD4+ T cells sorted from blood. The sample's subset: CD45RA+ positively selected. These receptor sequences come from a man aged 18 to 30 in good health.

This chain joins TRBV2 and TRBJ2-3; D is unclear. The CDR3 totals 15 residues. Germline V gene data show CDR1 as SNHLY and CDR2 as FYNNEI. V dropped 2 bases and J dropped 0 bases, with 9 bases sitting between them. The CDR3 DNA sequence: TGTGCCAGCAGTGAAAACGGGCAGAGCACAGATACGCAGTATTTT. Its protein product is CASSENGQSTDTQYF.

The rearrangement joins TRBV10-3 to TRBJ1-3, with D uncertain. The length of the CDR3 is 14 residues. V lost 3 bases and J 4 bases, leaving 10 bases between the germline ends. Germline V gene sequence: CDR1 ENHRY, CDR2 SYGVKD. The CDR3 is CAISDQVGGNTIYF. CDR3 nucleotide sequence: TGTGCCATCAGTGACCAGGTTGGGGGAAACACCATATATTTT.

The chain carries TRBV27 and TRBJ2-1; the D is unclear. Germline V gene sequence: CDR1 MNHEY, CDR2 SMNVEV (reference sequence). Trimming took off 5 bases at V and 5 bases at J, with 13 bases between the two ends. The CDR3 consists of 14 residues. CDR3 amino acids: CASSVLDANNEQFF. In DNA, the CDR3 is TGTGCCAGCAGTGTCCTTGACGCTAACAATGAGCAGTTCTTC.

The chain uses TRBV7-9 and TRBJ1-2; no definite D call. This CDR3 has 16 residues. CDR1 and CDR2 (germline): SEHNR, FQNEAQ (reference sequence). Trimming stripped 5 bases from V and 4 bases from J, with 20 bases between. CDR3 in amino acids: CASSPQEFQVAYGYTF. CDR3 DNA: TGTGCCAGCAGCCCCCAGGAGTTTCAGGTGGCCTATGGCTACACCTTC.

In the case of this clone: The same CDR3 also results from other DNA sequences found in this sample. The chain joins TRBV10-3 to TRBJ2-3, with D possibly TRBD2 on 5 matching bases. Trimming shortened V by 3 bases and J by 5 bases, and 9 bases separated the two germline ends. The CDR3 length is 13 residues. Germline-derived CDR1 and CDR2 are ENHRY and SYGVKD. In nucleotides, the CDR3 is TGTGCCATCAGTGACCTTGCGGGAGATACGCAGTATTTT. Translating it yields CAISDLAGDTQYF.

This rearrangement joins TRBV6-1 to TRBJ1-3, with 8 bases aligning to TRBD1. The CDR3 covers 15 residues. With 6 bases clipped from V and 8 bases from J, the junction kept 12 bases outside the gene matches. The germline V gene encodes CDR1 MNHNS and CDR2 SASEGT. The CDR3 loop reads CASRQGVLGRDTIYF. The CDR3 DNA reads TGTGCCAGCAGACAGGGGGTTCTCGGGAGGGACACCATATATTTT.

This chain uses TRBV27 with TRBJ2-7; 7 bases match TRBD1. With V trimmed by 6 bases and J by 0 bases, 5 bases remained unmatched. The CDR3 sequence is 14 residues long. Per germline, CDR1 MNHEY and CDR2 SMNVEV (reference sequence). CDR3 nucleotide sequence: TGTGCCAGCAGAAGGGGACAGAACTCCTACGAGCAGTACTTC. It specifies CASRRGQNSYEQYF.

This sequence joins TRBV6-6 and TRBJ1-5; D is uncertain. The CDR3 extends over 9 amino acids. Germline V CDR1 and CDR2: MNHNY, SVGAGI (reference sequence). Trimming shortened V by 7 bases and J by 14 bases, and 9 bases separated the two germline ends. The CDR3 loop reads CASILREHF. CDR3 DNA sequence: TGTGCCAGCATCCTAAGGGAGCATTTT.

The rearrangement links TRBV6-8 to TRBJ2-3, with a possible D match to TRBD1 (5 bases). Germline V gene data show CDR1 as MNHGY and CDR2 as SAAAGT. V gave up 7 bases and J gave up 5 bases, with 25 bases separating them. The CDR3 is 17 amino acids. The CDR3 loop reads CASTQSPLTQVKDTQYF. The CDR3 nucleotides read TGTGCCAGCACCCAATCCCCTTTGACACAGGTTAAAGATACGCAGTATTTT.

The V call is TRBV28, the J call TRBJ1-1; 11 bases align to TRBD1. V gave up 7 bases and J gave up 4 bases; unmatched junction bases: 11. Germline V lookup: CDR1 MDHEN, CDR2 SYDVKM. The CDR3 has 16 amino acids. The CDR3 nucleotides read TGTGCCAGCATCCCGGACAGGGGGCGCGCTCTCACTGAAGCTTTCTTT. Translating it yields CASIPDRGRALTEAFF.

This sequence joins TRBV2 and TRBJ2-7; the match to TRBD1 covers 9 bases. The CDR3 is made up of 14 amino acids. CDR1 is SNHLY, CDR2 FYNNEI, per germline. V lost 8 bases, J lost 1 base, and 6 bases stayed unmatched. CDR3 coding DNA: TGTGCCAGCTACGGGACAGGGACTTCCTACGAGCAGTACTTC. Translating gives CASYGTGTSYEQYF.

This rearrangement joins TRBV5-1 to TRBJ1-1; D not resolved. Deletions cut 0 bases from V and 1 base from J, with 10 bases between. CDR3 length: 15 residues. The germline CDR1 and CDR2 sequences are SGHRS and YFSETQ. The CDR3 region has the DNA TGCGCCAGCAGCTTGGAGAGTCGCACGAACACTGAAGCTTTCTTT. This translates into CASSLESRTNTEAFF.

The chain combines TRBV7-9 with TRBJ1-2; D not resolved. CDR3 length: 14 amino acids. Trimming removed 4 bases from V and 0 bases from J, with 9 bases in between. From germline, CDR1 is SEHNR and CDR2 FQNEAQ (reference sequence). This CDR3 reads CASSSRSSNYGYTF. Written as DNA, the CDR3 is TGTGCCAGCAGCTCAAGGTCGTCTAACTATGGCTACACCTTC.

The chain recombines TRBV4-2 with TRBJ1-2; TRBD1 agrees at 9 bases. This CDR3 spans 15 amino acids. Unmatched junction bases numbered 6, after V lost 4 bases and J lost 3 bases. Germline CDR1 LGHNA, CDR2 YNFKEQ. The CDR3 region is CASSPGTGSYYGYTF. The CDR3 nucleotides read TGTGCCAGCAGCCCCGGGACAGGGAGCTACTATGGCTACACCTTC.

This sequence joins TRBV11-3 and TRBJ2-7; D ambiguous. Trimming pared 4 bases from V and 7 bases from J, leaving 14 bases between. This CDR3 is 13 amino acids long. Germline V lookup: CDR1 SGHNT, CDR2 YENEEA. The CDR3 loop reads CASSSGRFGEQYF. CDR3 DNA sequence: TGTGCCAGCAGCTCCGGCCGGTTCGGGGAGCAGTACTTC.

This clone was observed a few times. The chain joins TRBV19 to TRBJ1-5; 8 bases are shared with TRBD1. This CDR3 spans 15 amino acids. The germline V gene has CDR1 LNHDA and CDR2 SQIVND (reference sequence). With V trimmed by 10 bases and J by 3 bases, 11 bases remained unmatched. The CDR3 nucleotides are TGTGCCACCTCCTCGACAGGGGCATCCAATCAGCCCCAGCATTTT. Encoded protein: CATSSTGASNQPQHF.

V is TRBV6-1 and J is TRBJ2-7; tentatively, D is TRBD1 (5 bases). Trimming took off 7 bases at V and 3 bases at J, with 13 bases between the two ends. The germline CDR1 and CDR2 sequences are MNHNS and SASEGT. The CDR3 totals 13 residues. CDR3: CASTWQGNYEQYF. The CDR3 region has the DNA TGTGCCAGCACTTGGCAGGGTAACTACGAGCAGTACTTC.

The chain has TRBV28 and TRBJ1-6; D might be TRBD1 (6 bases). V lost 1 base and J 7 bases, leaving 11 bases between the germline ends. The V gene's germline CDR1 is MDHEN and CDR2 SYDVKM. The CDR3 loop spans 15 amino acids. CDR3: CASSLSGTQNSPLHF. CDR3 sequence (DNA): TGTGCCAGCAGTTTATCTGGGACACAGAATTCACCCCTCCACTTT.

J is TRBJ2-1 and V is TRBV5-4, with a possible D match to TRBD1 (6 bases). V lost 0 bases, J lost 13 bases, and 11 bases lay in between. Germline CDR1 SGHNT, CDR2 YYREEE (reference sequence). The CDR3 runs to 12 residues. The CDR3: CASSLDQGNQFF. The DNA of the CDR3 is TGTGCCAGCAGCTTGGACCAGGGGAACCAGTTCTTC.

The chain joins TRBV30 to TRBJ2-7; weak D call: TRBD2 (5 bases). V lost 0 bases and J 2 bases, leaving 14 bases between the germline ends. The germline V gene has CDR1 GTSNPN and CDR2 SVGIG (reference sequence). CDR3 length: 15 amino acids. The CDR3 coding sequence is TGTGCCTGGAGTGTGTTGGCGTCACTAGCCTACGAGCAGTACTTC. Its protein is CAWSVLASLAYEQYF.

The chain uses TRBV19 and TRBJ2-6; TRBD1 might be the D (7 bases). The CDR3 length is 18 residues. Germline CDR1 reads LNHDA; CDR2 reads SQIVND (reference sequence). V was cut by 7 bases and J by 0 bases, with 19 bases left in between. CDR3 residues: CASTLGGTALSGANVLTF. For the CDR3, the DNA is TGTGCCAGTACCCTTGGGGGGACAGCTCTCTCTGGGGCCAACGTCCTGACTTTC.

V is TRBV11-2 and J is TRBJ1-4; no definite D call. The CDR3 has 16 residues. The V and J ends lost 0 bases and 8 bases respectively, with 16 bases between them. Germline V gene lookup returns CDR1 SGHAT and CDR2 FQNNGV. CDR3 DNA sequence: TGTGCCAGCAGCTTAGATGGCAGTAGGGTGTGGGAAAAACTGTTTTTT. As protein: CASSLDGSRVWEKLFF.

About this clone itself: The identical CDR3 is also encoded by other nucleotide sequences in the sample. The chain recombines TRBV5-1 with TRBJ1-1; D is uncertain. The CDR3 totals 11 residues. The germline V gene encodes CDR1 SGHRS and CDR2 YFSETQ. The germline V and J ends were trimmed by 3 bases and 2 bases, with 2 bases remaining between them. DNA of the CDR3: TGCGCCAGCAGCTCCAACACTGAAGCTTTCTTT. Translating gives CASSSNTEAFF.

This CDR3 is CASSYAGQGAEQYF. Written as DNA, the CDR3 is TGTGCCAGCAGTTACGCCGGACAGGGGGCCGAGCAGTACTTC. The chain uses TRBV6-5 and TRBJ2-7, with TRBD1 matching 11 bases. The CDR3 consists of 14 residues. Germline lookup yields CDR1 MNHEY and CDR2 SVGAGI. J lost 6 bases, V lost 2 bases, and 3 bases had no gene match.

The chain is built from TRBV11-2 and TRBJ2-7; TRBD1 is a possible D gene (6 bases). Germline CDR1 reads SGHAT; CDR2 reads FQNNGV. Trimming shortened V by 6 bases and J by 0 bases, and 12 bases separated the two germline ends. This CDR3 is built from 14 residues. CDR3 residues: CASSFWTASYEQYF. CDR3 DNA: TGTGCCAGCAGTTTCTGGACAGCCTCCTACGAGCAGTACTTC.

The table lists this clone with a count of one. The chain carries TRBV4-1 and TRBJ2-5, with 10 bases identical to TRBD1. The CDR3 covers 15 residues. Germline trimming cut 0 bases from V and 5 bases from J; bases unmatched to any gene: 3. Germline V gene sequence: CDR1 MGHRA, CDR2 YSYEKL. The CDR3 nucleotides are TGCGCCAGCAGCCAAGACCGGGGACAGGGGGAGACCCAGTACTTC. This gives the protein CASSQDRGQGETQYF.

The rearrangement links TRBV18 to TRBJ2-2; the match to TRBD1 covers 9 bases. Unmatched junction bases numbered 8, after V lost 5 bases and J lost 7 bases. Germline assignment: CDR1 KGHSH and CDR2 LQKENI. CDR3 length: 15 amino acids. In DNA form, the CDR3 reads TGTGCCAGCTCAACGGGACAGGGCTCACACGGGGAGCTGTTTTTT. Protein sequence: CASSTGQGSHGELFF.

This sequence joins TRBV2 and TRBJ1-5; D unresolved. Germline V gene lookup returns CDR1 SNHLY and CDR2 FYNNEI. Trimming stripped 3 bases from V and 2 bases from J, with 11 bases between. The CDR3 covers 15 residues. This CDR3 is CASSEAFSGNQPQHF. The CDR3 DNA reads TGTGCCAGCAGTGAGGCATTTTCCGGCAATCAGCCCCAGCATTTT.

The V and J genes are TRBV7-8 and TRBJ2-7, with no clear D. The CDR3 is made up of 13 amino acids. Germline CDR1 SGHVS, CDR2 FQNEAQ. V was pared by 1 base and J by 5 bases, with 9 bases between. For the CDR3, the DNA is TGTGCCAGCAGCTTAGGAATCGCGGACGAGCAGTACTTC. Translated: CASSLGIADEQYF.

The V call is TRBV30, the J call TRBJ2-7, with D possibly being TRBD2 (6 bases). The V end was cut by 5 bases, the J end by 5 bases, with 16 bases between. This CDR3 region has 13 residues. The V gene's germline CDR1 is GTSNPN and CDR2 SVGIG (reference sequence). The CDR3 protein is CAWGRLGSNEQYF. In DNA form, the CDR3 reads TGTGCCTGGGGTCGACTAGGATCGAACGAGCAGTACTTC.

The V gene is TRBV6-5, the J gene TRBJ2-5, with TRBD2 identical over 8 bases. The V segment lost 2 bases and the J segment 4 bases; nucleotides outside the gene matches: 9. The CDR3 length is 16 residues. Germline V gives CDR1 MNHEY, CDR2 SVGAGI. CDR3: CASSYGQRENRETQYF. The CDR3 DNA follows: TGTGCCAGCAGTTACGGGCAGCGGGAGAACAGAGAGACCCAGTACTTC.

The chain has TRBV2 and TRBJ2-5; 11 nucleotides match TRBD1. The CDR3 runs 14 residues. The junction had 4 bases not matched to a gene; V was cut back by 5 bases and J by 5 bases. Germline V gene data show CDR1 as SNHLY and CDR2 as FYNNEI. The CDR3, as DNA: TGTGCCAGCAGTTTGGACAGGGGGCTGGAGACCCAGTACTTC. Its translation is CASSLDRGLETQYF.